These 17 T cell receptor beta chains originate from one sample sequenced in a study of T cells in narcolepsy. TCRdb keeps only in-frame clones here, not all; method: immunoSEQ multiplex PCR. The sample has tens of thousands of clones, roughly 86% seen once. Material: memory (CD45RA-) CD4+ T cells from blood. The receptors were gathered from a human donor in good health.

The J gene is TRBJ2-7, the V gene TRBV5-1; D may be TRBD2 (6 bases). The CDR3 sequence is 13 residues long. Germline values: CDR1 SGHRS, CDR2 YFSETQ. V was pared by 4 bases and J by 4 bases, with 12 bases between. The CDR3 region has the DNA TGCGCCAGCAGCCCGAACCGGGGGTACGAGCAGTACTTC. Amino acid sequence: CASSPNRGYEQYF.

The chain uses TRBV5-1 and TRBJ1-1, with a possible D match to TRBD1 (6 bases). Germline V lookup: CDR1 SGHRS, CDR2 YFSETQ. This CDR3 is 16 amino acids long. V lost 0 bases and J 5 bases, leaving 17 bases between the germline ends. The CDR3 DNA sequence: TGCGCCAGCAGCTTGGGGCTTCGACAGGAGCGGACTGAAGCTTTCTTT. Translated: CASSLGLRQERTEAFF.

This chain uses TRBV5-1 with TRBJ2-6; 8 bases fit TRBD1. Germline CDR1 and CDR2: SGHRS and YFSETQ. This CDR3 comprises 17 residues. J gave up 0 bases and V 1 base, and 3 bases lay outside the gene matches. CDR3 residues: CASSLSTGGSGANVLTF. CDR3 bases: TGCGCCAGCAGCTTGAGTACAGGGGGCTCTGGGGCCAACGTCCTGACTTTC.

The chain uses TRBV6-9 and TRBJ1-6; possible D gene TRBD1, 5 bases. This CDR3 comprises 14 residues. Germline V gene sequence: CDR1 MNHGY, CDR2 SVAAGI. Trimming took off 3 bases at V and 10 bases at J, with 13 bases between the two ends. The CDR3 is CASSYSNGGSPLHF. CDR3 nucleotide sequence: TGTGCCAGCAGTTACTCGAACGGGGGATCACCCCTCCACTTT.

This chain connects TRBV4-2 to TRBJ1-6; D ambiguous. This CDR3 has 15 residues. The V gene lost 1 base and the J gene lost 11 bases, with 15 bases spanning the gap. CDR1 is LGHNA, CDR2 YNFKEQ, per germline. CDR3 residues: CASSQGWGILAPLHF. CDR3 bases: TGTGCCAGCAGCCAAGGGTGGGGTATTTTGGCACCCCTCCACTTT.

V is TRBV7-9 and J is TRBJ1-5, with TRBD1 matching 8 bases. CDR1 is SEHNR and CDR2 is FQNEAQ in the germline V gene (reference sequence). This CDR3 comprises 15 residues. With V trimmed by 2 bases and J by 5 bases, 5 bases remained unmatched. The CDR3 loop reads CASSLMGRGHQPQHF. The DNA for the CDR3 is TGTGCCAGCAGCTTAATGGGCAGGGGGCATCAGCCCCAGCATTTT.

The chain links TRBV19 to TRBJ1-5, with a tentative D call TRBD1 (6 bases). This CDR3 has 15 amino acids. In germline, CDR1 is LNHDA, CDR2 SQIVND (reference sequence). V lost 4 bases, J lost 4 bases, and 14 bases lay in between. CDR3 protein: CASSTGRGPNQPQHF. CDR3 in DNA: TGTGCCAGTAGTACGGGACGGGGGCCTAATCAGCCCCAGCATTTT.

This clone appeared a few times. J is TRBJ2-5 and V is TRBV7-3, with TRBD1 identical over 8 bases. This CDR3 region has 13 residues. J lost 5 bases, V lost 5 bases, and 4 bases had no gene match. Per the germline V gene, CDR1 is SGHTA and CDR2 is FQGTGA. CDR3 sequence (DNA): TGTGCCAGCAGCCTACGGACAGGGGAGACCCAGTACTTC. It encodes CASSLRTGETQYF.

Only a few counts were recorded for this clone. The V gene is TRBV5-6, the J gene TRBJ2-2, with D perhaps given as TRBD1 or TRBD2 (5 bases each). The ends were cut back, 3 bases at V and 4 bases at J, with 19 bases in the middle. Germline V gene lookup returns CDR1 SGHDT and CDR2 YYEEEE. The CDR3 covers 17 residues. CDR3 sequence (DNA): TGTGCCAGCAGCTGGGGGTTTGTCGGGCAGGTCACCGGGGAGCTGTTTTTT. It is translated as CASSWGFVGQVTGELFF.

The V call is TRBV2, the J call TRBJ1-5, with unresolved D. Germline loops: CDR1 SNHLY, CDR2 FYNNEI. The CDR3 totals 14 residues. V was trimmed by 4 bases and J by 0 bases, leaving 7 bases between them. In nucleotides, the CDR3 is TGTGCCAGCAGTGCCGATTATAGCAATCAGCCCCAGCATTTT. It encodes CASSADYSNQPQHF.

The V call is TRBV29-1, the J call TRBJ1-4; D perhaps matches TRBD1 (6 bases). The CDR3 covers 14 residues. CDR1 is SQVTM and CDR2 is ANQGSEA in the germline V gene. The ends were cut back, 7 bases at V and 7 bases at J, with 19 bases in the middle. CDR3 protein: CSAMEGRGGEKLFF. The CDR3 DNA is TGCAGCGCTATGGAGGGCAGGGGTGGTGAAAAACTGTTTTTT.

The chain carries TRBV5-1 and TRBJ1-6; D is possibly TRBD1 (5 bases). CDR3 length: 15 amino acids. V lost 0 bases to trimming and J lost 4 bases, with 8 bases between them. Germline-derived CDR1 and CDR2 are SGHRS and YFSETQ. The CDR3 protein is CASSLATDYNSPLHF. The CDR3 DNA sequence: TGCGCCAGCAGCTTGGCGACAGATTATAATTCACCCCTCCACTTT.

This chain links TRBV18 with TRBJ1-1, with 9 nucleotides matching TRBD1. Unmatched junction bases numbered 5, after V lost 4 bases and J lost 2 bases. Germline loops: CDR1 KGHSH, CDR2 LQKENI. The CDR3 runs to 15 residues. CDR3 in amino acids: CASSLRTGENTEAFF. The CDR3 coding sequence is TGTGCCAGCTCACTCAGGACAGGGGAAAACACTGAAGCTTTCTTT.

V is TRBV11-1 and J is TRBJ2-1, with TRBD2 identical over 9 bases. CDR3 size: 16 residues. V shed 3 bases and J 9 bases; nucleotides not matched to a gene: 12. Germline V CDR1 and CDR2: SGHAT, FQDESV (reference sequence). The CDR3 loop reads CASSFIVGGGALEQFF. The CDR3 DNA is TGTGCCAGCAGCTTTATAGTGGGCGGGGGGGCTCTTGAGCAGTTCTTC. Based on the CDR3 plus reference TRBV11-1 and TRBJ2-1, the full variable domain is EAEVAQSPRYKITEKSQAVAFWCDPISGHATLYWYRQILGQGPELLVQFQDESVVDDSQLPKDRFSAERLKGVDSTLKIQPAELGDSAMYLCASSFIVGGGALEQFFGPGTRLTVL.

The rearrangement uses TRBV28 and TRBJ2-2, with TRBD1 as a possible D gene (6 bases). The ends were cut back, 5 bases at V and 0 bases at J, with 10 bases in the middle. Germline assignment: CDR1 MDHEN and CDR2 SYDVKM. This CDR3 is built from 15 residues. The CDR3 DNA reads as TGTGCCAGCAGTGCGGACAGTACGAACACCGGGGAGCTGTTTTTT. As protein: CASSADSTNTGELFF.

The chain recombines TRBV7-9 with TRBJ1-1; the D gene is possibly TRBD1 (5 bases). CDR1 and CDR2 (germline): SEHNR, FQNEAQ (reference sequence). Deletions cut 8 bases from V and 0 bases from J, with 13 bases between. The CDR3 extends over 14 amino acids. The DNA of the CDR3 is TGTGCCAGCTGTCAGGGTAACCTGAACACTGAAGCTTTCTTT. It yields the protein CASCQGNLNTEAFF.

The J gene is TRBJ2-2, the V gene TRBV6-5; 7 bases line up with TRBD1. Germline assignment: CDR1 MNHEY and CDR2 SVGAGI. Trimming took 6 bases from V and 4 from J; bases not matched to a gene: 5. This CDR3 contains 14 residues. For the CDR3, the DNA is TGTGCCAGCAGCAAACAGGGGCTCACCGGGGAGCTGTTTTTT. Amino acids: CASSKQGLTGELFF.